This TCR beta chain came from a study of blood T cell repertoires in COVID-19. Overall study context: Some COVID-19 samples were acute and others convalescent; all came from the United States, Italy and Spain. Sample material is recorded as cDNA or gDNA derived from T cells, B-cell-depleted T cells, or PBMCs.

V was shortened by 5 bases and J by 5 bases, with 10 bases between the two germline ends. CDR1 is SGHAT and CDR2 is FQNNGV in the germline V gene. This CDR3 has 13 amino acids. This clone was counted between two and nine times. Methods used by the authors: Researchers report that nucleated cell counts were estimated from reference gene primer amplification. This table comes from immunoSEQ multiplex PCR, and its TCRdb copy is limited to in-frame clones, with some not included. Clone size and V and J calls were adopted from that table, with D and trimming inferred from the DNA. In the table there are 70,000 or so clones, about four fifths of which are singletons.

The sequencing sample was made of peripheral blood. The clonotype originates from a human donor in a cohort sampled during active COVID-19. The chain uses TRBV11-2 and TRBJ1-3; D uncertain. Here the CDR3 reads CASSPNERNTIYF. CDR3 coding DNA: TGTGCCAGCAGCCCAAATGAGAGAAACACCATATATTTT.